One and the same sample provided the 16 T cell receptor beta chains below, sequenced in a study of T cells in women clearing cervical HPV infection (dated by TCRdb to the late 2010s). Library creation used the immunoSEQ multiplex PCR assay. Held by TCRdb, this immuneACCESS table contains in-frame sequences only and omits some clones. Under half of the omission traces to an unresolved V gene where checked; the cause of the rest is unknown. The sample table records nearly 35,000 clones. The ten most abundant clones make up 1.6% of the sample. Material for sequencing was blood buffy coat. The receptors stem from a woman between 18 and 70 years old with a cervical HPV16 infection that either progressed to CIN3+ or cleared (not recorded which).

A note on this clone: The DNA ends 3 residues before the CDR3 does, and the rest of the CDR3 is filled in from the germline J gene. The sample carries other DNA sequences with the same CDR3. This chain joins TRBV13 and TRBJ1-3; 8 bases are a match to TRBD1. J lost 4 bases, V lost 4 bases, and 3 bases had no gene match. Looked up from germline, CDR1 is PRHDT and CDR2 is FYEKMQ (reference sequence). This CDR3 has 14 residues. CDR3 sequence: CASSSGTGGNTIYF. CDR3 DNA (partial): TGTGCCAGCAGCTCCGGGACAGGAGGAAACACC.

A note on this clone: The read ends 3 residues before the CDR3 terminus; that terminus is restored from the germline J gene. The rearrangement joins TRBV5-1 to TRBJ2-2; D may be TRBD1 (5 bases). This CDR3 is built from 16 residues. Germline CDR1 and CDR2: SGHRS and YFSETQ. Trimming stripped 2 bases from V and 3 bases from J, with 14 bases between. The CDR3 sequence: CASSLWQGPDTGELFF. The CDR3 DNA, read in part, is TGCGCCAGCAGCTTATGGCAGGGCCCTGACACCGGGGAG.

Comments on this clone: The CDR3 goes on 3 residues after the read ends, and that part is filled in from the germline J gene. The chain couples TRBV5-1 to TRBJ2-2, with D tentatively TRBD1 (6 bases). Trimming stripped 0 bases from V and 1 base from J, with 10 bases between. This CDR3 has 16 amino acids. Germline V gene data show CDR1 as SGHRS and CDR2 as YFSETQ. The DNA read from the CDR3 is TGCGCCAGCAGCTTGGAAGTGACAGGGAACACCGGGGAG. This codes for CASSLEVTGNTGE. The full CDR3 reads CASSLEVTGNTGELFF.

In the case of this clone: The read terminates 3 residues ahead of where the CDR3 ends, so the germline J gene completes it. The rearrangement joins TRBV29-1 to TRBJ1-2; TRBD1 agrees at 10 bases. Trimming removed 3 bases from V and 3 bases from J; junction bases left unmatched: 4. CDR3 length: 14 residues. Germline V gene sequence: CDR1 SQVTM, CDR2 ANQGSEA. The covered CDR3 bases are TGCAGCGTTGATAGGACAGGGGGACACTATGGC. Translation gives CSVDRTGGHYG. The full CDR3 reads CSVDRTGGHYGYTF. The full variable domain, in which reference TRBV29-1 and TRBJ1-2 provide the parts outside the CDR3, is SAVISQKPSRDICQRGTSLTIQCQVDSQVTMMFWYRQQPGQSLTLIATANQGSEATYESGFVIDKFPISRPNLTFSTLTVSNMSPEDSSIYLCSVDRTGGHYGYTFGSGTRLTVV.

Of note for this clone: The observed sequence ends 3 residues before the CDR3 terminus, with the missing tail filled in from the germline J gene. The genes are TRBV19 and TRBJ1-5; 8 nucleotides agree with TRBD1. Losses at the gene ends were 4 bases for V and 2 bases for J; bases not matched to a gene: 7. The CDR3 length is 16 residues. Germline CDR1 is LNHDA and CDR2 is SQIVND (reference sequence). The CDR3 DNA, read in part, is TGTGCCAGTAGTAGTGACAGGGGCGTTGGCAATCAGCCC. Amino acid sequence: CASSSDRGVGNQP. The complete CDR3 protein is CASSSDRGVGNQPQHF. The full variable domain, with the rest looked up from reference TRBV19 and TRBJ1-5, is DGGITQSPKYLFRKEGQNVTLSCEQNLNHDAMYWYRQDPGQGLRLIYYSQIVNDFQKGDIAEGYSVSREKKESFPLTVTSAQKNPTAFYLCASSSDRGVGNQPQHFGDGTRLSIL.

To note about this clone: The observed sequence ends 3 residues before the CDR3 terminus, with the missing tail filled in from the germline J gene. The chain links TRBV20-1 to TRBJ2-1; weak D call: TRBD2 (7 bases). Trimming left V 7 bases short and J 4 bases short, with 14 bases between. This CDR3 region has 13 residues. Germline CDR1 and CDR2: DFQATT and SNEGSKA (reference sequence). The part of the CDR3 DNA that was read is TGCAGTGTTTCGGGGGGCCTTTACAATGAG. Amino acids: CSVSGGLYNE. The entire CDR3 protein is CSVSGGLYNEQFF.

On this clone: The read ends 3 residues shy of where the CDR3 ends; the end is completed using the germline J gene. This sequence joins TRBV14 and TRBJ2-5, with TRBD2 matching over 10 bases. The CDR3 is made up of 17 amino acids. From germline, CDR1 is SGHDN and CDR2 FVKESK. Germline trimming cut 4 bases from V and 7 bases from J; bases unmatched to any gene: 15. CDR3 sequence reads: CASSPILAGTGGGTQYF. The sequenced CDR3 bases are TGTGCCAGCAGCCCTATACTAGCGGGGACCGGTGGCGGGACC.

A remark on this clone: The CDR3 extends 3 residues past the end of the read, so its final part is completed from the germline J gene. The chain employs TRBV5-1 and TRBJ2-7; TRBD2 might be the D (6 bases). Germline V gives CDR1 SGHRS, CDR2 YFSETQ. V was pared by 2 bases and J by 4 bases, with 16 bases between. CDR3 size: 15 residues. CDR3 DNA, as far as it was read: TGCGCCAGCAGCTTTGGAGGGTACCTAAGGTACGAG. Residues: CASSFGGYLRYE. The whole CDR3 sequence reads CASSFGGYLRYEQYF. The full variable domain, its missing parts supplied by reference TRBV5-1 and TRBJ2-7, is KAGVTQTPRYLIKTRGQQVTLSCSPISGHRSVSWYQQTPGQGLQFLFEYFSETQRNKGNFPGRFSGRQFSNSRSEMNVSTLELGDSALYLCASSFGGYLRYEQYFGPGTRLTVT.

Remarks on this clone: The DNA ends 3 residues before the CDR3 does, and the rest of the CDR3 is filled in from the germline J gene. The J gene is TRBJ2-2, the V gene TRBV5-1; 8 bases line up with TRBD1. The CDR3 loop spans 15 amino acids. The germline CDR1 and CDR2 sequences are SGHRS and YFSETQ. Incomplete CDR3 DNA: TGCGCCAGCAGCACTAGGACAGGGAGCGATTCACCG. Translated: CASSTRTGSDSP. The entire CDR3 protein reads CASSTRTGSDSPLFF.

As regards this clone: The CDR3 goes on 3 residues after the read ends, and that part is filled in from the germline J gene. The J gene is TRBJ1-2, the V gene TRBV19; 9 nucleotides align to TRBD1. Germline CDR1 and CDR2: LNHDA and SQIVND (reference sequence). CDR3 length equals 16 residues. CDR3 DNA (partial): TGTGCCAGTAGTATAGTTTCGACAGGGGGAAAGTACGAC. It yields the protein CASSIVSTGGKYD. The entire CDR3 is CASSIVSTGGKYDYTF.

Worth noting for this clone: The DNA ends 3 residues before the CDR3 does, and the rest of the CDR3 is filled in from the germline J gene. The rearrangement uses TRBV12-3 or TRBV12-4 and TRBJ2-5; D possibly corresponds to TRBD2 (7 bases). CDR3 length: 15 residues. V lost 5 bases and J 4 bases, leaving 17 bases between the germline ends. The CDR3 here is CASSLGGGRGETQYF. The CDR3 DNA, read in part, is TGTGCCAGCAGTCTGGGGGGGGGCCGGGGAGAGACC.

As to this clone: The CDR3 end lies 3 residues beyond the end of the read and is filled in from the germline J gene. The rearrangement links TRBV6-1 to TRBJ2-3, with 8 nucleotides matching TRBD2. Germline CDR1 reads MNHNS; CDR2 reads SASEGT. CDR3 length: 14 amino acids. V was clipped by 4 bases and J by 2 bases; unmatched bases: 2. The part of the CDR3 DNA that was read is TGTGCCAGCAGTGCGCGGGGGGCCACAGATACG. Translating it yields CASSARGATDT. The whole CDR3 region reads CASSARGATDTQYF.

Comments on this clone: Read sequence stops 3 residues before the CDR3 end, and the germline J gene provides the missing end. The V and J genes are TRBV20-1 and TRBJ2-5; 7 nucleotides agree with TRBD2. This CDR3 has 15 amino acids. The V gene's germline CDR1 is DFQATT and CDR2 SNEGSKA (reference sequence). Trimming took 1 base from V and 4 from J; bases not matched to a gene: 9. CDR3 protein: CSARGVGGVLETQYF. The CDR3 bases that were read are TGCAGTGCTAGAGGCGTGGGGGGGGTTTTAGAGACC.

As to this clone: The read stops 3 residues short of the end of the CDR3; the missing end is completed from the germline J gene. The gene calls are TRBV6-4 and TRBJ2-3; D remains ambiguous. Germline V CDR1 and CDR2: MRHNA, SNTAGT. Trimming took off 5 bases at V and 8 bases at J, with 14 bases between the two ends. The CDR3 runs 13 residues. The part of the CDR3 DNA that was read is TGTGCCAGCAGTTCAGGTCCGGAGAGTACG. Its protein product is CASSSGPEST. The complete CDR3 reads CASSSGPESTQYF.

Partial CDR3 DNA: TGTGCCAGTAGTGTGACTACTCCCGACGAC. Its translation is CASSVTTPDD. The entire CDR3 protein reads CASSVTTPDDYTF. The chain joins TRBV19 to TRBJ1-2; no reliable D call. The sequence runs out 3 residues before the end of the CDR3; the remainder is reconstructed from the germline J gene. CDR3 length: 13 residues. The germline V gene has CDR1 LNHDA and CDR2 SQIVND (reference sequence).

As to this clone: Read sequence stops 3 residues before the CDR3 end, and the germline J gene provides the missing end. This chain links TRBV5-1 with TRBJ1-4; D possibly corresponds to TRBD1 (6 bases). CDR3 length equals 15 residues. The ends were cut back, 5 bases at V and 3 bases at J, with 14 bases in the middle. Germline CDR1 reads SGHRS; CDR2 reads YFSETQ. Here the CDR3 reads CASRGTGIPNEKLFF. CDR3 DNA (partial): TGCGCCAGCAGAGGCACAGGGATCCCTAATGAAAAA.